A selection of T cell receptor beta chains follows, all from one sample in a study of T cell repertoires in cytomegalovirus infection. These receptors are not linked to any known antigen. TCRdb fed the reads into MiXCR, producing one record per CDR3 protein. The table records tens of thousands of distinct CDR3 sequences, about 44% of them present only once. The sequences come from CD8+ T cells from cultured PBMCs, collected from culture after CMV antigen stimulation. These receptors were collected from a human donor in good health (CMV status not recorded). Some clones in this sample may be carry-over from other donors' samples. The CDR3 runs from the conserved cysteine through the conserved F or W. The D gene is left open where the match is weak. Where a row states a size, it is once, few, many or the class of an expanded clone; other rows omit it.

TRBJ1-3,.,.,TRBV5-6,CASSFPGLRNTIYF,TGTGCCAGCAGCTTTCCGGGACTTCGAAACACCATATATTTT
TRBJ2-7,once,.,TRBV10-3,CAISVKDPSSYEQYF,TGTGCCATCAGTGTAAAGGACCCTAGCTCCTACGAGCAGTACTTC
TRBJ2-7,.,.,TRBV5-6,CASSLFRTFTNEQYF,TGTGCCAGCAGCTTGTTTCGGACTTTCACCAACGAGCAGTACTTC
TRBJ2-3,.,.,TRBV28,CASSLSEIADTQYF,TGTGCCAGCAGTTTAAGCGAGATAGCAGATACGCAGTATTTT
TRBJ1-5,.,.,TRBV4-1,CASSPGGVSGQPQHF,TGCGCCAGCAGCCCTGGAGGGGTCAGCGGTCAGCCCCAGCATTTT
TRBJ1-5,few,TRBD1,TRBV27,CASSQGTGGRQPQHF,TGTGCCAGCAGTCAAGGGACAGGGGGACGTCAGCCCCAGCATTTT
TRBJ1-2,.,.,TRBV6-6,CASSGTTVTGRGGFNYGYTF,TGTGCCAGCAGCGGGACGACCGTCACGGGACGGGGTGGGTTTAACTATGGCTACACCTTC
TRBJ2-1,.,TRBD2,TRBV12-3/TRBV12-4,CASSFIAGGIVNEQFF,TGTGCCAGCAGTTTTATAGCGGGGGGGATTGTCAATGAGCAGTTCTTC
TRBJ1-6,.,TRBD1,TRBV6-1,CASSARDRGRTLHF,TGTGCCAGCAGTGCCCGGGACAGGGGGCGGACCCTCCACTTT
TRBJ2-3,.,.,TRBV20-1,CSAAGPTDTQYF,TGCAGTGCCGCGGGGCCCACAGATACGCAGTATTTT
TRBJ2-6,.,.,TRBV20-1,CSAREPSGANVLTF,TGCAGTGCCCGAGAGCCCTCTGGGGCCAACGTCCTGACTTTC
TRBJ1-2,.,TRBD1,TRBV12-3/TRBV12-4,CASITTGDSYGYTF,TGTGCCAGCATTACGACAGGGGATTCGTATGGCTACACCTTC
TRBJ1-5,.,.,TRBV6-1,CASSPGGGSHF,TGTGCCAGCAGTCCCGGAGGGGGATCGCATTTT
TRBJ1-1,.,TRBD1,TRBV5-1,CASSRGQGADTEAFF,TGCGCCAGCAGCAGAGGACAGGGGGCCGACACTGAAGCTTTCTTT
TRBJ2-7,.,.,TRBV6-8,CASSYSEYPYEQYF,TGTGCCAGCAGTTACTCGGAGTATCCCTACGAGCAGTACTTC
TRBJ2-7,few,.,TRBV11-2,CASSLEFASVDEQYF,TGTGCCAGCAGCTTAGAATTCGCATCGGTCGACGAGCAGTACTTC
TRBJ2-7,.,.,TRBV4-2,CASSPHNTFSYEQYF,TGTGCCAGCAGCCCTCATAATACGTTTTCCTACGAGCAGTACTTC
TRBJ2-5,once,TRBD2,TRBV7-9,CASSLGLAGVGKTQYF,TGTGCCAGCAGCTTGGGACTAGCGGGAGTCGGCAAGACCCAGTACTTC
TRBJ1-1,.,.,TRBV11-2,CASSLRGNTEAFF,TGTGCCAGCAGCTTACGGGGGAACACTGAAGCTTTCTTT
TRBJ2-1,many,TRBD1,TRBV7-8,CASSYTGGSYNEQFF,TGTGCCAGCAGCTATACAGGGGGTTCCTACAATGAGCAGTTCTTC
TRBJ2-7,.,TRBD2,TRBV15,CATSRVPRTSGRSSYEQYF,TGTGCCACCAGCAGAGTGCCTAGGACTAGCGGGAGGTCCTCCTACGAGCAGTACTTC
TRBJ2-2,.,.,TRBV4-1,CASTLNRGRETGELFF,TGCGCCAGCACCTTAAATAGGGGGAGGGAAACCGGGGAGCTGTTTTTT
TRBJ1-1,.,.,TRBV18,CASSPIWAESTEAFF,TGTGCCAGCTCCCCCATATGGGCAGAGAGCACTGAAGCTTTCTTT
TRBJ2-1,few,TRBD2,TRBV6-1,CAGQRTSGYNEQFF,TGTGCCGGACAGAGGACTAGCGGCTACAATGAGCAGTTCTTC
TRBJ2-1,.,TRBD1,TRBV20-1,CSARGPGTGQNEQFF,TGCAGTGCTAGAGGACCCGGGACAGGGCAAAATGAGCAGTTCTTC
TRBJ2-1,few,TRBD1,TRBV7-9,CASSGQDRGLYNEQFF,TGTGCCAGCAGCGGGCAGGACAGGGGGCTCTACAATGAGCAGTTCTTC
TRBJ1-2,.,TRBD1,TRBV6-6,CASRPGQGGNYGYTF,TGTGCCAGCAGACCCGGACAGGGAGGGAACTATGGCTACACCTTC
TRBJ2-1,.,.,TRBV5-1,CASSLVSGNEQFF,TGCGCCAGCAGCTTGGTGAGCGGCAATGAGCAGTTCTTC
TRBJ2-7,.,TRBD2,TRBV6-1,CASSVERGGSSYEQYF,TGTGCCAGCAGTGTAGAGCGGGGGGGTAGCTCCTACGAGCAGTACTTC
TRBJ1-3,few,TRBD1,TRBV11-1,CASSWGTDGNTIYF,TGTGCCAGCAGCTGGGGGACAGACGGAAACACCATATATTTT
TRBJ2-5,.,.,TRBV5-1,CASSGVQGLETQYF,TGCGCCAGCAGCGGAGTACAGGGTCTAGAGACCCAGTACTTC
TRBJ2-1,.,.,TRBV20-1,CSARRDKRLTSYNEQFF,TGCAGTGCTAGACGTGATAAGCGACTGACCTCCTACAATGAGCAGTTCTTC
TRBJ2-2,.,.,TRBV12-3/TRBV12-4,CASSQTPANTGELFF,TGTGCCAGCAGCCAGACGCCCGCGAACACCGGGGAGCTGTTTTTT
TRBJ2-1,few,TRBD1,TRBV11-1,CASSFLTGTAAYNEQFF,TGTGCCAGCAGCTTCCTAACCGGGACAGCGGCCTACAATGAGCAGTTCTTC
TRBJ2-2,.,.,TRBV6-6,CASLIAGELFF,TGTGCCAGCTTGATAGCCGGGGAGCTGTTTTTT
TRBJ1-2,.,.,TRBV28,CASSLPHQGNYGYTF,TGTGCCAGCAGTTTACCCCACCAGGGGAACTATGGCTACACCTTC
TRBJ2-1,few,TRBD2,TRBV7-8,CASSLEGGLAGTQEQFF,TGTGCCAGCAGCTTAGAAGGGGGACTAGCGGGGACGCAGGAGCAGTTCTTC
TRBJ2-1,.,TRBD2,TRBV28,CASSYALATNNEQFF,TGTGCCAGCAGTTATGCACTAGCGACTAACAATGAGCAGTTCTTC
TRBJ1-6,.,TRBD1,TRBV7-8,CASSLSGGQVNNSPLHF,TGTGCCAGCAGCCTCTCGGGGGGACAGGTTAATAATTCACCCCTCCACTTT
TRBJ1-4,.,.,TRBV7-3,CASSAEGAGEKLFF,TGTGCCAGCAGCGCCGAAGGGGCAGGGGAAAAACTGTTTTTT
TRBJ2-1,.,TRBD2,TRBV10-3,CATTGTSDFEQFF,TGTGCCACAACCGGGACTAGTGATTTTGAGCAGTTCTTC
TRBJ2-2,few,.,TRBV24-1,CATSASQYSGELFF,TGTGCCACCAGTGCTAGTCAATACTCCGGGGAGCTGTTTTTT
TRBJ1-1,.,TRBD1,TRBV7-9,CASSTGVTEAFF,TGTGCCAGCAGTACAGGGGTAACTGAAGCTTTCTTT
TRBJ1-4,.,TRBD1,TRBV27,CDSSQQGTNEKLFF,TGTGACAGCAGTCAACAGGGGACTAATGAAAAACTGTTTTTT